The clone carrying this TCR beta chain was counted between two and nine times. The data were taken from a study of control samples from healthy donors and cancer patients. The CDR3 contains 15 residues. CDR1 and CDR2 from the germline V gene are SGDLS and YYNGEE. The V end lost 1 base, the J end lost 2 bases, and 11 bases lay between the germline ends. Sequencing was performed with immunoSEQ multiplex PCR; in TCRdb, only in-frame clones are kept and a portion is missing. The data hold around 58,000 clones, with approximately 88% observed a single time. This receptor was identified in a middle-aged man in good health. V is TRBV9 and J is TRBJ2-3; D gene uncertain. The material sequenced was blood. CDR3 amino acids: CASSVTRLSTDTQYF. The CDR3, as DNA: TGTGCCAGCAGCGTAACGAGACTTTCCACAGATACGCAGTATTTT.